These 6 T cell receptor beta chains were all obtained from the same sample, sequenced in a study of blood T cell repertoires in COVID-19. Sequencing was performed with immunoSEQ multiplex PCR; in TCRdb, only in-frame clones are kept and a portion is missing. The sample carries approximately 290,000 clones, approximately 89% recorded once. Specimen: peripheral blood. These receptors were obtained from a woman in her fifties or sixties with acute or convalescent COVID-19.

This clone has only one observation. This rearrangement joins TRBV6-6 to TRBJ1-5, with TRBD1 as a possible D gene (5 bases). Between the trimmed V and J ends, which lost 6 bases and 3 bases, there was a span of 18 bases. Germline loops: CDR1 MNHNY, CDR2 SVGAGI (reference sequence). The CDR3 loop spans 16 amino acids. Here the CDR3 reads CASSPGRDVVNQPQHF. The CDR3 nucleotides are TGTGCCAGCAGCCCCGGGAGGGACGTTGTCAATCAGCCCCAGCATTTT.

This chain joins TRBV28 and TRBJ2-1; 9 positions match TRBD2. J gave up 6 bases and V 3 bases, and 9 bases lay outside the gene matches. There are 16 residues in the CDR3. Germline V gives CDR1 MDHEN, CDR2 SYDVKM. This CDR3 reads CASSFGLAGRVNEQFF. In DNA, the CDR3 is TGTGCCAGCAGTTTTGGCCTAGCGGGAAGGGTCAATGAGCAGTTCTTC.

The CDR3 DNA follows: TGTGCCAGCAGAACCAGACAGGGACCTAATGAAAAACTGTTTTTT. It encodes CASRTRQGPNEKLFF. The V and J genes are TRBV2 and TRBJ1-4, with 7 nucleotides matching TRBD1. Germline loops: CDR1 SNHLY, CDR2 FYNNEI. This CDR3 is 15 amino acids long. V was clipped by 6 bases and J by 3 bases; unmatched bases: 7. Using reference TRBV2 and TRBJ1-4 for the parts outside the CDR3, the full variable domain is EPEVTQTPSHQVTQMGQEVILRCVPISNHLYFYWYRQILGQKVEFLVSFYNNEISEKSEIFDDQFSVERPDGSNFTLKIRSTKLEDSAMYFCASRTRQGPNEKLFFGSGTQLSVL.

V is TRBV7-9 and J is TRBJ1-6, with TRBD1 matching over 7 bases. The CDR3 contains 16 residues. The germline V gene has CDR1 SEHNR and CDR2 FQNEAQ (reference sequence). Losses at the gene ends were 5 bases for V and 3 bases for J; bases not matched to a gene: 7. The CDR3 coding sequence is TGTGCCAGCAGCCATGACAGGGACCGCTATAATTCACCCCTCCACTTT. Its translation is CASSHDRDRYNSPLHF.

CDR3 loop: CASSLEDTFLNTIYF. The CDR3 nucleotides read TGTGCCAGCAGCTTAGAGGACACATTCCTAAACACCATATATTTT. V and J are TRBV28 and TRBJ1-3; maybe TRBD1 (5 bases). The CDR3 spans 15 residues. Germline V gene data show CDR1 as MDHEN and CDR2 as SYDVKM. V lost 6 bases and J lost 6, with 18 bases in between.

The V gene is TRBV9, the J gene TRBJ1-1; possibly TRBD1 for D (6 bases). The CDR3 is 12 residues long. The germline V gene has CDR1 SGDLS and CDR2 YYNGEE. The CDR3 loop reads CGVHGGRTEAFF. The CDR3 DNA reads as TGTGGGGTTCACGGGGGGCGGACTGAAGCTTTCTTT.